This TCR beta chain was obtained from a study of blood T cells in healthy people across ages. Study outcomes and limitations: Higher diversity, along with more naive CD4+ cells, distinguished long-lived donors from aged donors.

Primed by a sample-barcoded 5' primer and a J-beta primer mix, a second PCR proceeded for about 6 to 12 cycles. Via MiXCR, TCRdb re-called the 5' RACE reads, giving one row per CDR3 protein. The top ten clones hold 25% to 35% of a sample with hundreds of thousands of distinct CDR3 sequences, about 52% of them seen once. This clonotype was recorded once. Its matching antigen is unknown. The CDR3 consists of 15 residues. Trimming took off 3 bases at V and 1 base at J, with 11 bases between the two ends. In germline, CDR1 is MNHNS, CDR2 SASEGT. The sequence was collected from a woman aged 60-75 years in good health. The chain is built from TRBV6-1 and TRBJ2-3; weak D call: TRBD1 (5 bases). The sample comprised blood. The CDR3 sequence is CASSDTGHRTDTQYF. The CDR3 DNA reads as TGTGCCAGCAGTGACACAGGACACCGCACAGATACGCAGTATTTT.